Listed here are 15 T cell receptor beta chains from one sample, sequenced in a study of OX40 agonist ivuxolimab in advanced cancers. The repertoire was sequenced with immunoSEQ multiplex PCR; TCRdb's copy has only in-frame clones and lacks some. This table has tens of thousands of clones, about 87% appearing once. This material consisted of CD4+ or CD8+ T cells sorted from blood, taken in a trial of the OX40 agonist ivuxolimab. All receptors come from an adult with an advanced solid tumor such as melanoma, head and neck, liver or kidney cancer.

The chain carries TRBV14 and TRBJ2-7, with D perhaps TRBD1 or TRBD2 (5 bases each). This CDR3 spans 14 amino acids. The ends were cut back, 1 base at V and 7 bases at J, with 14 bases in the middle. Germline V gives CDR1 SGHDN, CDR2 FVKESK. The CDR3 DNA follows: TGTGCCAGCAGCCAAGTAAGGGGTTCGGGGGAGCAGTACTTC. It codes for CASSQVRGSGEQYF.

The V call is TRBV7-8, the J call TRBJ1-4; D not certain. This CDR3 comprises 12 residues. The ends were cut back, 11 bases at V and 4 bases at J, with 11 bases in the middle. Germline CDR1 reads SGHVS; CDR2 reads FQNEAQ. The CDR3 DNA reads TGTGCCGTACAAAGACGTAATGAAAAACTGTTTTTT. Translation: CAVQRRNEKLFF.

The rearrangement joins TRBV7-3 to TRBJ2-6; 7 positions match TRBD2. Germline CDR1 SGHTA, CDR2 FQGTGA. This CDR3 has 18 residues. Unmatched junction bases numbered 7, after V lost 2 bases and J lost 0 bases. The CDR3 DNA follows: TGTGCCAGCAGCTTAGAGGGACTACCACTCTCTGGGGCCAACGTCCTGACTTTC. Protein sequence: CASSLEGLPLSGANVLTF.

In its sample, this clone ranks as medium-sized. The chain has TRBV5-6 and TRBJ2-7; 11 bases fit TRBD1. Trimming removed 5 bases from V and 2 bases from J; junction bases left unmatched: 3. The CDR3 covers 14 residues. In germline, CDR1 is SGHDT, CDR2 YYEEEE. For the CDR3, the DNA is TGTGCCAGCAGTTGGGGACAGGGGGCCTACGAGCAGTACTTC. As protein: CASSWGQGAYEQYF.

The rearrangement links TRBV4-1 to TRBJ2-1; the match to TRBD1 covers 7 bases. The CDR3 sequence is 14 residues long. From germline, CDR1 is MGHRA and CDR2 YSYEKL. The V segment lost 4 bases and the J segment 2 bases; nucleotides outside the gene matches: 2. The CDR3 DNA reads TGCGCCAGCAGCCGACAGGGACCCTACAATGAGCAGTTCTTC. Residues: CASSRQGPYNEQFF.

This chain's CDR3 is CASSSGEGYTGELFF. The CDR3 DNA reads as TGTGCCAGTAGTTCGGGGGAGGGGTACACCGGGGAGCTGTTTTTT. The J gene is TRBJ2-2, the V gene TRBV19, with 7 bases identical to TRBD2. The J segment lost 3 bases and the V segment lost 5 bases, leaving 6 bases of the junction unmatched. Germline V gives CDR1 LNHDA, CDR2 SQIVND (reference sequence). This CDR3 is 15 amino acids long.

The J gene is TRBJ1-4, the V gene TRBV11-2; D uncertain. The germline V gene has CDR1 SGHAT and CDR2 FQNNGV. The CDR3 runs 13 residues. V lost 3 bases to trimming and J lost 8 bases, with 10 bases between them. CDR3 in DNA: TGTGCCAGCAGCTTGACCGACGGAGAAAAACTGTTTTTT. It codes for CASSLTDGEKLFF.

This chain links TRBV29-1 with TRBJ1-3; D ambiguous. This CDR3 region has 12 residues. V was pared by 7 bases and J by 3 bases, with 10 bases between. CDR1 is SQVTM and CDR2 is ANQGSEA in the germline V gene. Here the CDR3 DNA reads TGCAGCGCCGGACCTGTTGGAAACACCATATATTTT. Amino acid sequence: CSAGPVGNTIYF. Using reference TRBV29-1 and TRBJ1-3 for the parts outside the CDR3, the full variable domain is SAVISQKPSRDICQRGTSLTIQCQVDSQVTMMFWYRQQPGQSLTLIATANQGSEATYESGFVIDKFPISRPNLTFSTLTVSNMSPEDSSIYLCSAGPVGNTIYFGEGSWLTVV.

V gene TRBV6-1 combines with J gene TRBJ2-3; 9 bases are a match to TRBD1. CDR1 is MNHNS and CDR2 is SASEGT in the germline V gene. J was trimmed by 5 bases and V by 2 bases; bases with no gene match: 8. The CDR3 consists of 16 residues. The CDR3 DNA reads TGTGCCAGCAGTGAACCGGGACAGGGAGTAGGAGATACGCAGTATTTT. It encodes CASSEPGQGVGDTQYF.

The chain links TRBV28 to TRBJ1-4; D is unresolved. Germline assignment: CDR1 MDHEN and CDR2 SYDVKM. The CDR3 has 14 amino acids. V was cut by 1 base and J by 7 bases, with 10 bases left in between. Written as DNA, the CDR3 is TGTGCCAGCAGTTTATATGGGGAGGGTGAAAAACTGTTTTTT. Translation: CASSLYGEGEKLFF.

This chain links TRBV6-6 with TRBJ2-7; D is undetermined. V was clipped by 4 bases and J by 3 bases, with 4 bases between them. Germline CDR1 is MNHNY and CDR2 is SVGAGI (reference sequence). The CDR3 has 11 residues. CDR3 sequence reads: CASSSDYEQYF. The CDR3 coding sequence is TGTGCCAGCAGTTCTGACTACGAGCAGTACTTC.

This chain joins TRBV6-5 and TRBJ2-1, with 8 bases lining up with TRBD2. The V segment lost 4 bases and the J segment 15 bases; nucleotides outside the gene matches: 8. The CDR3 contains 12 residues. CDR1 and CDR2 from the germline V gene are MNHEY and SVGAGI. CDR3 DNA sequence: TGTGCCAGCAGTTCCCCGGGGGGGATGCTGTTCTTC. Protein: CASSSPGGMLFF.

The V call is TRBV27, the J call TRBJ2-1; 10 bases fit TRBD2. This CDR3 spans 16 amino acids. Germline V gene sequence: CDR1 MNHEY, CDR2 SMNVEV (reference sequence). The trim removed 2 bases at V and 10 bases at J, leaving 11 bases unmatched. CDR3 DNA: TGTGCCAGCAGTTTAGTTACTAGCGGGACCTCCGGGGAGCAGTTCTTC. Protein: CASSLVTSGTSGEQFF.

The rearrangement joins TRBV10-3 to TRBJ2-7; D is possibly TRBD1 or TRBD2 (5 bases each). The CDR3 runs 12 residues. The V gene lost 7 bases and the J gene lost 5 bases, with 12 bases spanning the gap. Germline V gene sequence: CDR1 ENHRY, CDR2 SYGVKD. The CDR3 region has the DNA TGTGCCATCAAAGAGGGGTCCCACGAGCAGTACTTC. Its protein product is CAIKEGSHEQYF.

The CDR3 DNA reads as TGTGCCAGCAGCTCCCGGGCTCCGAAGGCCTATGGCTACACCTTC. Protein sequence: CASSSRAPKAYGYTF. This chain joins TRBV13 and TRBJ1-2; D remains ambiguous. Germline assignment: CDR1 PRHDT and CDR2 FYEKMQ (reference sequence). The length of the CDR3 is 15 residues. With 4 bases removed from V and 4 bases from J, the gap between germline ends came to 16 bases.